Presented here are 29 T cell receptor beta chains from one specimen sequenced in a study of cytomegalovirus exposure and HLA in healthy donors. The protocol was immunoSEQ multiplex PCR, while the TCRdb copy is restricted to in-frame clones and leaves out a portion. This sample has 150,000 to 200,000 clones, with around 85% found just once. Sample: PBMCs. The origin of the receptors is a man aged 18 to 30 in good health and CMV-seropositive.

This chain uses TRBV5-1 with TRBJ2-1; TRBD2 matches 13 bases. Germline V gene data show CDR1 as SGHRS and CDR2 as YFSETQ. With V trimmed by 3 bases and J by 9 bases, 9 bases remained unmatched. CDR3 length: 16 amino acids. The CDR3, as DNA: TGCGCCAGCAGCTCGGGACTAGCGGGGCCCGTGAGTGAGCAGTTCTTC. Its translation: CASSSGLAGPVSEQFF.

A few counts support this clone. V usage is TRBV6-4 and J usage is TRBJ2-3, with D perhaps matching TRBD2 (5 bases). The CDR3 loop spans 16 amino acids. CDR1 and CDR2 from the germline V gene are MRHNA and SNTAGT. Trimming took off 3 bases at V and 1 base at J, with 14 bases between the two ends. In DNA, the CDR3 is TGTGCCAGCAGTGAACTAGGCGTCGGTGGCACAGATACGCAGTATTTT. Protein: CASSELGVGGTDTQYF.

To note about this clone: An end of the junction does not agree with germline; a read error may underlie this. CDR3 nucleotide sequence: TGTGCCAGCAGTTTAGATATAGCTAGTAGATCTTACGAGCAGTACTTC. Translated, it gives CASSLDIASRSYEQYF. This chain joins TRBV11-2 and TRBJ2-7; no reliable D call. The CDR3 totals 16 residues. Germline V gene lookup returns CDR1 SGHAT and CDR2 FQNNGV.

This clone was observed a few times. The rearrangement joins TRBV9 to TRBJ1-4; 7 positions agree with TRBD1. Germline V gives CDR1 SGDLS, CDR2 YYNGEE. V lost 5 bases, J lost 4 bases, and 8 bases stayed unmatched. The CDR3 contains 15 residues. The chain's CDR3 is CASSPGGTVNEKLFF. CDR3 nucleotides: TGTGCCAGCAGTCCTGGCGGGACAGTTAATGAAAAACTGTTTTTT.

V gene TRBV5-1 combines with J gene TRBJ2-7, with D perhaps TRBD1 (6 bases). With 3 bases removed from V and 1 base from J, the gap between germline ends came to 11 bases. The CDR3 spans 14 residues. CDR1 is SGHRS, CDR2 YFSETQ, per germline. CDR3 loop: CASSSRTDSYEQYF. CDR3 nucleotide sequence: TGCGCCAGCAGCTCAAGGACAGATTCCTACGAGCAGTACTTC.

The chain combines TRBV7-3 with TRBJ2-1; 7 bases align to TRBD1. CDR1 and CDR2 (germline): SGHTA, FQGTGA. The V gene end was trimmed by 2 bases and the J gene end by 5 bases; junction bases not matched to a gene: 9. The CDR3 covers 16 residues. CDR3 residues: CASSLPAGGPDNEQFF. The CDR3 DNA reads TGTGCCAGCAGCTTACCCGCAGGGGGACCCGACAATGAGCAGTTCTTC.

The chain's CDR3 is CASSLGTSGRETQYF. The CDR3 DNA reads as TGTGCCAGCAGCTTAGGGACTAGCGGGAGAGAGACCCAGTACTTC. The chain joins TRBV7-9 to TRBJ2-5; 13 bases line up with TRBD2. Unmatched junction bases numbered 0, after V lost 1 base and J lost 4 bases. CDR3 size: 15 residues. CDR1 and CDR2 from the germline V gene are SEHNR and FQNEAQ (reference sequence).

CDR3 DNA sequence: TGTGCCAGCAGCCCCGGGACTAGCGGGAGAGCGTTAGACTACGAGCAGTACTTC. Translation: CASSPGTSGRALDYEQYF. The rearrangement joins TRBV5-6 to TRBJ2-7, with 14 nucleotides matching TRBD2. From germline, CDR1 is SGHDT and CDR2 YYEEEE. The J segment lost 3 bases and the V segment lost 4 bases, leaving 12 bases of the junction unmatched. The CDR3 runs 18 residues.

The chain combines TRBV6-1 with TRBJ1-2, with a weak D call TRBD1 (6 bases). The V end lost 0 bases, the J end lost 8 bases, and 16 bases lay between the germline ends. This CDR3 comprises 15 residues. The germline V gene encodes CDR1 MNHNS and CDR2 SASEGT. CDR3 region: CASSEAPQGFRGYTF. The CDR3 nucleotides read TGTGCCAGCAGTGAAGCCCCACAGGGTTTTCGAGGCTACACCTTC.

V and J are TRBV5-4 and TRBJ2-1; D is possibly TRBD2 (6 bases). Germline assignment: CDR1 SGHNT and CDR2 YYREEE (reference sequence). Trimming cost V 0 bases and J 4 bases, with 11 bases left between them. The CDR3 extends over 15 amino acids. CDR3 residues: CASSLVVADYNEQFF. The CDR3 coding sequence is TGTGCCAGCAGCTTGGTGGTAGCGGATTACAATGAGCAGTTCTTC.

The rearrangement links TRBV19 to TRBJ2-7; 9 bases are shared with TRBD1. CDR3 length: 15 amino acids. The germline V gene has CDR1 LNHDA and CDR2 SQIVND (reference sequence). V lost 5 bases to trimming and J lost 3 bases; unmatched junction nucleotides: 8. Written as DNA, the CDR3 is TGTGCCAGTAGTGTCAGGACAGGGGATAGCTACGAGCAGTACTTC. It encodes CASSVRTGDSYEQYF. Together with reference TRBV19 and TRBJ2-7, the CDR3 gives the full variable domain: DGGITQSPKYLFRKEGQNVTLSCEQNLNHDAMYWYRQDPGQGLRLIYYSQIVNDFQKGDIAEGYSVSREKKESFPLTVTSAQKNPTAFYLCASSVRTGDSYEQYFGPGTRLTVT.

V and J are TRBV18 and TRBJ1-1; D is unresolved. The CDR3 loop spans 17 amino acids. The germline gives CDR1 KGHSH, CDR2 LQKENI. The V end lost 6 bases, the J end lost 0 bases, and 20 bases lay between the germline ends. The CDR3 sequence: CASSHRRGGEVNTEAFF. The CDR3 coding sequence is TGTGCCAGCTCCCACAGACGGGGAGGAGAAGTGAACACTGAAGCTTTCTTT.

V and J are TRBV5-4 and TRBJ1-1; D perhaps matches TRBD1 (6 bases). CDR1 and CDR2 (germline): SGHNT, YYREEE (reference sequence). V dropped 7 bases and J dropped 8 bases, with 15 bases sitting between them. The CDR3 is made up of 12 amino acids. CDR3 amino acids: CASHLGGGEAFF. As DNA, the CDR3 is TGTGCCAGCCACCTGGGAGGGGGGGAAGCTTTCTTT. The full variable domain, in which reference TRBV5-4 and TRBJ1-1 provide the parts outside the CDR3, is ETGVTQSPTHLIKTRGQQVTLRCSSQSGHNTVSWYQQALGQGPQFIFQYYREEENGRGNFPPRFSGLQFPNYSSELNVNALELDDSALYLCASHLGGGEAFFGQGTRLTVV.

The chain combines TRBV9 with TRBJ1-1; D perhaps matches TRBD1 (6 bases). This CDR3 spans 15 amino acids. Germline-derived CDR1 and CDR2 are SGDLS and YYNGEE. V lost 0 bases and J lost 6, with 15 bases in between. The CDR3 here is CASSVGAGEFPEAFF. The CDR3 region has the DNA TGTGCCAGCAGCGTAGGGGCAGGGGAGTTTCCTGAAGCTTTCTTT.

The V gene is TRBV5-4, the J gene TRBJ2-7; possibly TRBD2 for D (6 bases). This CDR3 has 15 amino acids. Germline CDR1 reads SGHNT; CDR2 reads YYREEE (reference sequence). Trimming removed 2 bases from V and 4 bases from J, with 16 bases in between. This CDR3 reads CASSFTGSLTYEQYF. In DNA form, the CDR3 reads TGTGCCAGCAGCTTTACCGGGAGCCTGACATACGAGCAGTACTTC.

The chain joins TRBV21-1 to TRBJ2-6; the table's D call, TRBD1, was not checked against the DNA. TRBV21-1 is reported as a pseudogene. This CDR3 is built from 22 residues. The CDR3 region has the DNA TGTGCCAGCAGCAAAAGCCCAAAAAAACGGGACAGGGGTACCTCTGGGGCCAACGTCCTGACTTTC. Translation: CASSKSPKKRDRGTSGANVLTF.

The chain employs TRBV7-9 and TRBJ1-1, with D unclear. CDR3 length: 16 amino acids. CDR1 is SEHNR, CDR2 FQNEAQ, per germline (reference sequence). Deletions cut 5 bases from V and 1 base from J, with 17 bases between. The CDR3 protein is CASSLRDPSWNTEAFF. The CDR3 nucleotides read TGTGCCAGCAGCCTCCGGGATCCGAGCTGGAACACTGAAGCTTTCTTT.

The chain combines TRBV27 with TRBJ2-3, with TRBD2 as a possible D gene (6 bases). Germline-derived CDR1 and CDR2 are MNHEY and SMNVEV (reference sequence). The V end was cut by 7 bases, the J end by 2 bases, with 13 bases between. This CDR3 is 14 amino acids long. CDR3 protein: CASKEGSATDTQYF. CDR3 DNA: TGTGCCAGCAAGGAGGGGTCCGCCACAGATACGCAGTATTTT.

This clone turned up a few times. The gene calls are TRBV5-4 and TRBJ1-2; 7 bases map to TRBD1. CDR1 SGHNT and CDR2 YYREEE come from the germline V gene (reference sequence). This CDR3 spans 15 amino acids. With V trimmed by 3 bases and J by 7 bases, 12 bases remained unmatched. The CDR3, as DNA: TGTGCCAGCAGCTCCGCCGACAGGGAACTTAGTGGCTACACCTTC. Protein product: CASSSADRELSGYTF.

This clone was counted between two and nine times. This sequence joins TRBV7-2 and TRBJ2-7; perhaps TRBD1 as D (5 bases). This CDR3 contains 15 residues. Germline V gives CDR1 SGHTA, CDR2 FQGNSA. Trimming left V 0 bases short and J 3 bases short, with 12 bases between. This CDR3 reads CASSLAPQGGYEQYF. As DNA, the CDR3 is TGTGCCAGCAGCTTAGCTCCCCAGGGTGGCTACGAGCAGTACTTC.

The CDR3 spells CASSQIRGDTEAFF. CDR3 nucleotide sequence: TGTGCCAGCTCACAAATCAGGGGTGACACTGAAGCTTTCTTT. The chain has TRBV18 and TRBJ1-1; D is possibly TRBD1 (6 bases). This CDR3 comprises 14 residues. The germline gives CDR1 KGHSH, CDR2 LQKENI. V lost 4 bases to trimming and J lost 3 bases, with 12 bases between them.

The chain couples TRBV7-9 to TRBJ2-5; 9 bases align to TRBD1. Germline CDR1 SEHNR, CDR2 FQNEAQ (reference sequence). CDR3 size: 15 residues. Germline trimming cut 5 bases from V and 6 bases from J; bases unmatched to any gene: 10. This chain's CDR3 is CASSLSGTGRQTQYF. The CDR3 DNA follows: TGTGCCAGCAGCCTCTCAGGGACAGGGAGGCAGACCCAGTACTTC.

The rearrangement joins TRBV10-2 to TRBJ2-3; D remains ambiguous. The CDR3 runs to 14 residues. Trimming took 7 bases from V and 0 from J, leaving 11 bases between them. Germline V gives CDR1 WSHSY, CDR2 SAAADI. CDR3 bases: TGCGCCAGCACCCCGTCCTCTAGCACAGATACGCAGTATTTT. It specifies CASTPSSSTDTQYF.

This CDR3 reads CASWQGNQNEQFF. The CDR3 DNA reads as TGTGCCAGCTGGCAGGGGAACCAGAATGAGCAGTTCTTC. This chain joins TRBV18 and TRBJ2-1; D perhaps matches TRBD1 (6 bases). V lost 7 bases and J 7 bases, leaving 14 bases between the germline ends. Germline CDR1 and CDR2: KGHSH and LQKENI. The CDR3 runs 13 residues.

The chain carries TRBV14 and TRBJ2-1, with 9 positions matching TRBD1. With 6 bases clipped from V and 6 bases from J, the junction kept 3 bases outside the gene matches. The germline V gene encodes CDR1 SGHDN and CDR2 FVKESK. There are 13 residues in the CDR3. The CDR3 is CASRPTGGNEQFF. The CDR3 DNA is TGTGCCAGCAGGCCGACAGGGGGCAATGAGCAGTTCTTC.

The rearrangement links TRBV7-9 to TRBJ2-3; 8 bases map to TRBD1. The V and J ends lost 4 bases and 0 bases, in that order; junction bases with no gene match: 12. This CDR3 is built from 18 residues. CDR1 SEHNR and CDR2 FQNEAQ come from the germline V gene (reference sequence). The CDR3 DNA is TGTGCCAGCAGCTCCATTCGGGGGACAGGTCCTAGCACAGATACGCAGTATTTT. Amino acid sequence: CASSSIRGTGPSTDTQYF.

This clone was observed once. CDR3 sequence (DNA): TGTGCCAGCAGTAGTGGACAGGGCTATGGCTACACCTTC. Encoded protein: CASSSGQGYGYTF. This rearrangement joins TRBV6-1 to TRBJ1-2; 8 nucleotides line up with TRBD1. Germline V gene data show CDR1 as MNHNS and CDR2 as SASEGT. V shed 5 bases and J 4 bases; nucleotides not matched to a gene: 3. The CDR3 consists of 13 residues.

This chain uses TRBV7-9 with TRBJ2-1, with D maybe TRBD1 (6 bases). This CDR3 comprises 16 residues. Germline V lookup: CDR1 SEHNR, CDR2 FQNEAQ (reference sequence). V was pared by 4 bases and J by 8 bases, with 21 bases between. The DNA of the CDR3 is TGTGCCAGCAGCTCCCCTCAGGAAAGGGGGAGCCATGAGCAGTTCTTC. This sequence encodes CASSSPQERGSHEQFF.

This clone was seen just once. The chain joins TRBV6-1 to TRBJ1-1; TRBD1 might be the D (5 bases). The V gene lost 3 bases and the J gene lost 0 bases, with 11 bases spanning the gap. This CDR3 region has 15 residues. Germline V gene sequence: CDR1 MNHNS, CDR2 SASEGT. The CDR3, as DNA: TGTGCCAGCAGTGACGGTGGGGGGATGAACACTGAAGCTTTCTTT. It translates to CASSDGGGMNTEAFF.